Below, 32 T cell receptor beta chains from the same sample are listed, as sequenced in a study of cytomegalovirus exposure and HLA in healthy donors. The PCR used 60 Vbeta and 13 Jbeta primers. Assay: immunoSEQ multiplex PCR; the TCRdb copy retains only in-frame clones and omits some. The sample lists some 200,000 clones; around 83% were seen once. Sequences were obtained from PBMCs. The receptor source for this set is a woman in her 50s in good health and CMV-seropositive.

This clone has only one observation. J is TRBJ2-5 and V is TRBV4-3, with D maybe TRBD2 (7 bases). Germline V CDR1 and CDR2: LGHNA, YSLEER. This CDR3 has 17 amino acids. V was cut by 4 bases and J by 3 bases, with 21 bases left in between. The CDR3: CASSPRAPGGWEETQYF. CDR3 bases: TGCGCCAGCAGCCCCAGGGCGCCGGGGGGCTGGGAAGAGACCCAGTACTTC.

The rearrangement links TRBV30 to TRBJ2-5; 7 bases line up with TRBD2. The CDR3 is 12 amino acids. Trimming took 3 bases from V and 6 from J; bases not matched to a gene: 4. The V gene's germline CDR1 is GTSNPN and CDR2 SVGIG (reference sequence). This CDR3 reads CAWSEGLKTQYF. The DNA for the CDR3 is TGTGCCTGGAGCGAGGGACTAAAGACCCAGTACTTC.

V gene TRBV5-1 combines with J gene TRBJ2-3; D not certain. The V and J ends lost 3 bases and 4 bases respectively, with 6 bases between them. Per the germline V gene, CDR1 is SGHRS and CDR2 is YFSETQ. The CDR3 contains 12 residues. As DNA, the CDR3 is TGCGCCAGCAGCTCAAATCCAGATACGCAGTATTTT. As protein: CASSSNPDTQYF. The variable domain in full, completed from reference TRBV5-1 and TRBJ2-3, reads KAGVTQTPRYLIKTRGQQVTLSCSPISGHRSVSWYQQTPGQGLQFLFEYFSETQRNKGNFPGRFSGRQFSNSRSEMNVSTLELGDSALYLCASSSNPDTQYFGPGTRLTVL.

The chain joins TRBV20-1 to TRBJ2-1, with D uncertain. The CDR3 extends over 11 amino acids. Germline CDR1 and CDR2: DFQATT and SNEGSKA (reference sequence). With 3 bases removed from V and 9 bases from J, the gap between germline ends came to 9 bases. Here the CDR3 DNA reads TGCAGTGCTAGGGTCCGCGGTGAGCAGTTCTTC. As protein: CSARVRGEQFF.

The rearrangement links TRBV13 to TRBJ1-4; 9 bases line up with TRBD1. V lost 5 bases, J lost 8 bases, and 6 bases stayed unmatched. CDR1 PRHDT and CDR2 FYEKMQ come from the germline V gene (reference sequence). The CDR3 extends over 14 amino acids. This CDR3 is CASSLGTGLEKLFF. In nucleotides, the CDR3 is TGTGCCAGCAGCCTCGGGACAGGGCTCGAAAAACTGTTTTTT. The full variable domain, completed using reference TRBV13 and TRBJ1-4, is AAGVIQSPRHLIKEKRETATLKCYPIPRHDTVYWYQQGPGQDPQFLISFYEKMQSDKGSIPDRFSAQQFSDYHSELNMSSLELGDSALYFCASSLGTGLEKLFFGSGTQLSVL.

As for this clone: Within the sample, other DNA sequences also encode this same CDR3. The V gene is TRBV29-1, the J gene TRBJ2-7, with TRBD2 matching over 7 bases. This CDR3 comprises 15 residues. Losses at the gene ends were 5 bases for V and 3 bases for J; bases not matched to a gene: 13. Germline values: CDR1 SQVTM, CDR2 ANQGSEA. DNA of the CDR3: TGCAGCGTTCCTTCGGACAAAGGACTAGACTACGAGCAGTACTTC. Residues: CSVPSDKGLDYEQYF.

This clone was recorded a few times. The sample contains more than one DNA sequence encoding this CDR3. The rearrangement uses TRBV10-3 and TRBJ1-1; the D gene is possibly TRBD1 (6 bases). V dropped 6 bases and J dropped 0 bases, with 11 bases sitting between them. CDR3 length: 14 residues. CDR1 is ENHRY and CDR2 is SYGVKD in the germline V gene. As DNA, the CDR3 is TGTGCCATCAGAGGTACAGGGCTGAACACTGAAGCTTTCTTT. This codes for CAIRGTGLNTEAFF.

This clone was picked up a small number of times. This rearrangement joins TRBV6-5 to TRBJ2-5; TRBD2 might be the D (5 bases). The CDR3 has 11 amino acids. Germline loops: CDR1 MNHEY, CDR2 SVGAGI. In nucleotides, the CDR3 is TGTGCGACACTAGTCAGAGAGACCCAGTACTTC. This gives the protein CATLVRETQYF.

Only one count was recorded for this clone. The rearrangement uses TRBV19 and TRBJ2-3; 9 bases align to TRBD1. The CDR3 is made up of 16 amino acids. Germline V gene lookup returns CDR1 LNHDA and CDR2 SQIVND (reference sequence). J was trimmed by 2 bases and V by 8 bases; bases with no gene match: 11. The CDR3 DNA reads TGTGCCAGTTCATTAGACAGGGGGTGGCCCACAGATACGCAGTATTTT. It codes for CASSLDRGWPTDTQYF.

Comments on this clone: The junction does not match germline at one end; this may be a read error. CDR3 coding DNA: TGTTCCAGCAGCTTAGCCGCCCAGCGGAGCTCCTACAATGAGCAGTTCTTC. Encoded protein: CSSSLAAQRSSYNEQFF. The chain joins TRBV7-9 to TRBJ2-1; D may be TRBD2 (5 bases). Germline CDR1 and CDR2: SEHNR and FQNEAQ (reference sequence). The CDR3 loop spans 17 amino acids.

This sequence joins TRBV21-1 and TRBJ2-1; the D call TRBD2 from the table was never checked on the DNA. TRBV21-1 is reported as a pseudogene. CDR3 size: 13 residues. CDR3 loop: CASSKGASGGQFF. CDR3 nucleotide sequence: TGTGCCAGCAGCAAAGGGGCTAGCGGGGGGCAGTTCTTC.

This chain connects TRBV18 to TRBJ1-1; D uncertain. Germline loops: CDR1 KGHSH, CDR2 LQKENI. This CDR3 is 13 amino acids long. Trimming took 1 base from V and 0 from J, leaving 3 bases between them. The CDR3 bases are TGTGCCAGCTCACCACTCTTGAACACTGAAGCTTTCTTT. Amino acid sequence: CASSPLLNTEAFF.

The J gene is TRBJ1-1, the V gene TRBV27; the D is unclear. The germline V gene encodes CDR1 MNHEY and CDR2 SMNVEV (reference sequence). This CDR3 region has 16 residues. V shed 4 bases and J shed 4 bases, with 19 bases lying between them. Here the CDR3 DNA reads TGTGCCAGCAGTTCCCCTCCTATTCAGAGGCGCACTGAAGCTTTCTTT. Amino acids: CASSSPPIQRRTEAFF.

This rearrangement joins TRBV4-1 to TRBJ2-7, with TRBD1 identical over 7 bases. CDR1 MGHRA and CDR2 YSYEKL come from the germline V gene. The CDR3 sequence is 14 residues long. Trimming took 2 bases from V and 5 from J; bases not matched to a gene: 6. The CDR3 is CASSQTRTGDEQYF. As DNA, the CDR3 is TGCGCCAGCAGCCAAACCCGGACAGGCGACGAGCAGTACTTC.

The chain has TRBV5-4 and TRBJ2-5, with 16 bases aligning to TRBD2. V dropped 4 bases and J dropped 5; count of bases not matched to a gene: 2. The CDR3 is 15 amino acids. In germline, CDR1 is SGHNT, CDR2 YYREEE (reference sequence). The CDR3 here is CASSTGLAGGETQYF. DNA for the CDR3: TGTGCCAGCAGCACGGGACTAGCGGGAGGGGAGACCCAGTACTTC.

The sample holds a few counts of this clone. V usage is TRBV28 and J usage is TRBJ2-1; TRBD1 agrees at 7 bases. The trim removed 6 bases at V and 0 bases at J, leaving 5 bases unmatched. This CDR3 has 15 amino acids. The germline V gene encodes CDR1 MDHEN and CDR2 SYDVKM. The CDR3 DNA sequence: TGTGCCAGCAGGAGAGGACAGGCCTCCTACAATGAGCAGTTCTTC. Translating it yields CASRRGQASYNEQFF.

The chain links TRBV19 to TRBJ2-7; 8 bases are a match to TRBD2. The J segment lost 0 bases and the V segment lost 6 bases, leaving 1 base of the junction unmatched. The CDR3 consists of 13 residues. Per the germline V gene, CDR1 is LNHDA and CDR2 is SQIVND (reference sequence). The CDR3 loop is CASSGRDSYEQYF. As DNA, the CDR3 is TGTGCCAGTAGCGGGAGGGACTCCTACGAGCAGTACTTC.

The chain links TRBV21-1 to TRBJ2-6; TRBD1 is the table's D call, not checked against the DNA. TRBV21-1 is a pseudogene locus. The CDR3 consists of 20 residues. This CDR3 reads CASSKAADSVVNSGANVLTF. CDR3 nucleotide sequence: TGTGCCAGCAGCAAAGCGGCGGACAGCGTAGTCAACTCTGGGGCCAACGTCCTGACTTTC.

The chain joins TRBV2 to TRBJ2-3, with 9 bases lining up with TRBD2. This CDR3 comprises 14 residues. With V trimmed by 8 bases and J by 6 bases, 9 bases remained unmatched. Germline loops: CDR1 SNHLY, CDR2 FYNNEI. The CDR3 sequence is CASRRLAGTDTQYF. In DNA, the CDR3 is TGTGCCAGCCGGCGGCTAGCGGGGACGGATACGCAGTATTTT.

J is TRBJ2-2 and V is TRBV30, with D possibly matching TRBD2 (6 bases). The CDR3 runs 12 residues. The germline V gene has CDR1 GTSNPN and CDR2 SVGIG (reference sequence). The CDR3 spells CAGSGSTGELFF. Here the CDR3 DNA reads TGTGCTGGCTCCGGGAGCACCGGGGAGCTGTTTTTT. Using reference TRBV30 and TRBJ2-2 for the parts outside the CDR3, the full variable domain is SQTIHQWPATLVQPVGSPLSLECTVEGTSNPNLYWYRQAAGRGLQLLFYSVGIGQISSEVPQNLSASRPQDRQFILSSKKLLLSDSGFYLCAGSGSTGELFFGEGSRLTVL.

V usage is TRBV5-1 and J usage is TRBJ2-1; the D is unclear. This CDR3 is 14 amino acids long. V was pared by 2 bases and J by 5 bases, with 11 bases between. Per germline, CDR1 SGHRS and CDR2 YFSETQ. The DNA of the CDR3 is TGCGCCAGCAGCTTCCAGGTATCCAACAATGAGCAGTTCTTC. Protein product: CASSFQVSNNEQFF.

The V call is TRBV29-1, the J call TRBJ2-5; no definite D call. The CDR3 is made up of 14 amino acids. Looked up from germline, CDR1 is SQVTM and CDR2 is ANQGSEA. Trimming pared 7 bases from V and 1 base from J, leaving 16 bases between. DNA for the CDR3: TGCAGCGCAATCTTTCGACTTGCCCAAGAGACCCAGTACTTC. It codes for CSAIFRLAQETQYF.

The V call is TRBV15, the J call TRBJ2-3, with TRBD2 matching over 8 bases. J gave up 3 bases and V 2 bases, and 7 bases lay outside the gene matches. The CDR3 sequence is 16 residues long. CDR1 LNHNV and CDR2 YYDKDF come from the germline V gene (reference sequence). The CDR3 loop is CATSRSYPGGTDTQYF. In nucleotides, the CDR3 is TGTGCCACCAGCAGATCATACCCGGGAGGGACAGATACGCAGTATTTT.

The chain has TRBV11-2 and TRBJ2-1; D not resolved. Germline lookup yields CDR1 SGHAT and CDR2 FQNNGV. The V and J ends lost 5 bases and 2 bases respectively, with 7 bases between them. This CDR3 is 13 amino acids long. The CDR3 coding sequence is TGTGCCAGCAGCCTAGGGCCCTACAATGAGCAGTTCTTC. This sequence encodes CASSLGPYNEQFF.

This rearrangement joins TRBV5-1 to TRBJ1-1, with 7 positions matching TRBD1. There are 16 residues in the CDR3. Germline V CDR1 and CDR2: SGHRS, YFSETQ. The V and J ends lost 0 bases and 2 bases, in that order; junction bases with no gene match: 7. This chain's CDR3 is CASSLEKGAGNTEAFF. Written as DNA, the CDR3 is TGCGCCAGCAGCTTGGAGAAGGGGGCAGGCAACACTGAAGCTTTCTTT.

The V gene is TRBV28, the J gene TRBJ1-2; 11 positions agree with TRBD1. The CDR3 length is 16 residues. With 6 bases clipped from V and 3 bases from J, the junction kept 9 bases outside the gene matches. Germline V gene lookup returns CDR1 MDHEN and CDR2 SYDVKM. The CDR3 reads CASSSLSGQGDYGYTF. The CDR3 bases are TGTGCCAGCAGCAGCCTTTCGGGACAGGGGGACTATGGCTACACCTTC.

The chain employs TRBV27 and TRBJ1-5; 7 bases match TRBD1. The J segment lost 4 bases and the V segment lost 6 bases, leaving 6 bases of the junction unmatched. CDR3 length: 14 residues. CDR1 and CDR2 (germline): MNHEY, SMNVEV (reference sequence). CDR3 residues: CASSTGTANQPQHF. As DNA, the CDR3 is TGTGCCAGCAGCACGGGGACAGCTAATCAGCCCCAGCATTTT.

The chain joins TRBV5-4 to TRBJ2-5; D is perhaps TRBD2 (7 bases). This CDR3 comprises 14 residues. V dropped 2 bases and J dropped 5 bases, with 13 bases sitting between them. The germline V gene encodes CDR1 SGHNT and CDR2 YYREEE (reference sequence). The CDR3 bases are TGTGCCAGCAGCTTAGTAGGGGGGGGCGAGACCCAGTACTTC. It yields the protein CASSLVGGGETQYF.

The chain links TRBV6-5 to TRBJ2-7; TRBD1 agrees at 9 bases. J was trimmed by 1 base and V by 6 bases; bases with no gene match: 7. CDR1 is MNHEY and CDR2 is SVGAGI in the germline V gene. The CDR3 spans 15 residues. CDR3 sequence: CASSAGGTGSYEQYF. For the CDR3, the DNA is TGTGCCAGCAGCGCCGGAGGGACAGGGTCCTACGAGCAGTACTTC.

In this sample, this clone turned up a few times. The chain recombines TRBV7-8 with TRBJ2-5; D possibly corresponds to TRBD2 (5 bases). Germline V gene sequence: CDR1 SGHVS, CDR2 FQNEAQ. V was pared by 3 bases and J by 1 base, with 9 bases between. CDR3 length: 14 amino acids. CDR3 nucleotides: TGTGCCAGCAGCTTTAGGGAGTTCCAAGAGACCCAGTACTTC. The encoded protein is CASSFREFQETQYF.

The V and J genes are TRBV19 and TRBJ1-1; D gene uncertain. Trimming shortened V by 6 bases and J by 2 bases, and 34 bases separated the two germline ends. The CDR3 has 21 amino acids. The germline V gene encodes CDR1 LNHDA and CDR2 SQIVND (reference sequence). Written as DNA, the CDR3 is TGTGCCAGTAGCCCCCTGGGTAGGTCGATAACACTCACGGGGTTAAACACTGAAGCTTTCTTT. As protein: CASSPLGRSITLTGLNTEAFF.

This sequence joins TRBV6-5 and TRBJ1-6; 10 bases match TRBD1. Germline CDR1 reads MNHEY; CDR2 reads SVGAGI. The CDR3 extends over 14 amino acids. Losses at the gene ends were 2 bases for V and 10 bases for J; bases not matched to a gene: 2. The CDR3 spells CASSYGTGVSPLHF. In DNA form, the CDR3 reads TGTGCCAGCAGTTACGGGACAGGGGTGTCACCCCTCCACTTT.